A single sample gave rise to the 20 T cell receptor beta chains below, sequenced in a study of control samples from healthy donors and cancer patients. TCRdb's copy holds only in-frame clones and misses some; the assay was immunoSEQ multiplex PCR. Of 100,000 or so clones in the sample, roughly nine tenths were seen once. The specimen sequenced was blood. All receptors come from a woman in her forties or fifties in good health.

The CDR3 bases are TGCGCCAGCAGCTTGGGCGGGGAGGGCTACACCTTC. Encoded protein: CASSLGGEGYTF. The genes are TRBV5-1 and TRBJ1-2, with D uncertain. The V gene lost 0 bases and the J gene lost 8 bases, with 8 bases spanning the gap. Looked up from germline, CDR1 is SGHRS and CDR2 is YFSETQ. The CDR3 consists of 12 residues.

The CDR3 reads CASSYGQQNQPQHF. DNA for the CDR3: TGTGCCAGCAGCTACGGACAGCAAAATCAGCCCCAGCATTTT. This chain connects TRBV7-9 to TRBJ1-5, with a tentative D call TRBD1 (6 bases). The CDR3 is made up of 14 amino acids. V shed 4 bases and J shed 4 bases, with 11 bases lying between them. CDR1 and CDR2 from the germline V gene are SEHNR and FQNEAQ (reference sequence).

This chain connects TRBV18 to TRBJ1-1, with D unresolved. CDR3 size: 15 residues. Germline V gene lookup returns CDR1 KGHSH and CDR2 LQKENI. V gave up 3 bases and J gave up 5 bases, with 16 bases separating them. The CDR3 is CASSPSVVVETEAFF. In DNA, the CDR3 is TGTGCCAGCTCACCCTCGGTCGTGGTTGAGACTGAAGCTTTCTTT.

This clone was recorded once. The V gene is TRBV6-2 or TRBV6-3, the J gene TRBJ2-1; D is unclear. V lost 6 bases and J lost 3, with 9 bases in between. The CDR3 covers 13 residues. Germline V gene data show CDR1 as MNHEY and CDR2 as SVGEGT. The CDR3 DNA is TGTGCCAGCAGCCGAGAACTCTACAATGAGCAGTTCTTC. Its protein is CASSRELYNEQFF.

The rearrangement uses TRBV7-9 and TRBJ2-5; the D gene could be TRBD1 or TRBD2 (5 bases each). The CDR3 is made up of 17 amino acids. CDR1 is SEHNR, CDR2 FQNEAQ, per germline (reference sequence). Deletions cut 6 bases from V and 7 bases from J, with 27 bases between. CDR3 sequence (DNA): TGTGCCAGCAGACCAGAGGGTTTGGCGAGGGAGCAGGGGACCCAGTACTTC. It specifies CASRPEGLAREQGTQYF.

V and J are TRBV4-3 and TRBJ1-3; no clear D. V lost 0 bases to trimming and J lost 0 bases, with 9 bases between them. The CDR3 contains 16 residues. Germline assignment: CDR1 LGHNA and CDR2 YSLEER. This CDR3 is CASSQDRDGSGNTIYF. In DNA form, the CDR3 reads TGCGCCAGCAGCCAAGATCGTGATGGCTCTGGAAACACCATATATTTT.

The chain joins TRBV12-5 to TRBJ1-5; unclear D gene. Germline-derived CDR1 and CDR2 are LGHNT and FRNRAP. CDR3 length equals 14 residues. Trimming removed 1 base from V and 1 base from J, with 5 bases in between. CDR3 loop: CASGLAGSNQPQHF. CDR3 bases: TGTGCTAGTGGTTTGGCCGGGAGCAATCAGCCCCAGCATTTT.

V is TRBV28 and J is TRBJ2-1; D possibly corresponds to TRBD2 (5 bases). There are 14 residues in the CDR3. The germline gives CDR1 MDHEN, CDR2 SYDVKM. Trimming stripped 0 bases from V and 7 bases from J, with 10 bases between. CDR3 residues: CASSLWAGGNEQFF. The CDR3 bases are TGTGCCAGCAGTTTATGGGCGGGCGGTAATGAGCAGTTCTTC.

The chain is built from TRBV30 and TRBJ2-2; the D call may be TRBD1 or TRBD2 (5 bases each). V dropped 5 bases and J dropped 9 bases, with 13 bases sitting between them. CDR1 is GTSNPN and CDR2 is SVGIG in the germline V gene (reference sequence). This CDR3 region has 12 residues. For the CDR3, the DNA is TGTGCCTGGGGGTGGGGGACCCGGGAGCTGTTTTTT. Translated, it gives CAWGWGTRELFF.

The chain joins TRBV9 to TRBJ2-2; the match to TRBD1 covers 7 bases. CDR1 is SGDLS and CDR2 is YYNGEE in the germline V gene. The CDR3 covers 15 residues. The V gene end was trimmed by 0 bases and the J gene end by 5 bases; junction bases not matched to a gene: 4. CDR3 nucleotides: TGTGCCAGCAGCGTAGGTTCAGGGGGAACCGGGGAGCTGTTTTTT. Its protein product is CASSVGSGGTGELFF.

A remark on this clone: Other DNA variants within this sample encode the same CDR3. The chain joins TRBV7-2 to TRBJ2-5, with 8 bases fitting TRBD2. The germline V gene encodes CDR1 SGHTA and CDR2 FQGNSA. Germline trimming cut 6 bases from V and 2 bases from J; bases unmatched to any gene: 5. The CDR3 has 14 amino acids. CDR3 bases: TGTGCCAGCAGTCTGGCGGGGGGACAAGAGACCCAGTACTTC. Encoded protein: CASSLAGGQETQYF.

The V and J genes are TRBV29-1 and TRBJ2-1; D is unclear. V lost 6 bases to trimming and J lost 4 bases, with 22 bases between them. Germline V gene sequence: CDR1 SQVTM, CDR2 ANQGSEA. The CDR3 contains 16 residues. As DNA, the CDR3 is TGCAGCGTCGCAAGACTCGGACGGCGAACTTACAATGAGCAGTTCTTC. Residues: CSVARLGRRTYNEQFF.

The gene calls are TRBV6-6 and TRBJ1-4; D gene uncertain. The CDR3 spans 15 residues. Trimming took 4 bases from V and 8 from J, leaving 17 bases between them. Germline CDR1 reads MNHNY; CDR2 reads SVGAGI (reference sequence). The CDR3 DNA is TGTGCCAGCAGTTTCATCATGGGAGCTAGCGAAAAACTGTTTTTT. Amino acids: CASSFIMGASEKLFF.

This rearrangement joins TRBV25-1 to TRBJ1-2; the D gene is possibly TRBD1 (5 bases). Germline V lookup: CDR1 MGHDK, CDR2 SYGVNS. Trimming cost V 3 bases and J 4 bases, with 15 bases left between them. The CDR3 is 15 residues long. The DNA of the CDR3 is TGTGCCAGCAGTGACCCGAAGGGGTTTAGCTATGGCTACACCTTC. Amino acid sequence: CASSDPKGFSYGYTF.

The chain uses TRBV7-9 and TRBJ2-4; D may be TRBD1 (6 bases). The germline CDR1 and CDR2 sequences are SEHNR and FQNEAQ (reference sequence). This CDR3 has 13 residues. V gave up 7 bases and J gave up 2 bases, with 9 bases separating them. The CDR3 spells CASTGATKNIQYF. The CDR3, as DNA: TGTGCCAGCACAGGGGCCACCAAAAACATTCAGTACTTC.

The chain employs TRBV5-1 and TRBJ2-3; TRBD1 is a possible D gene (5 bases). The CDR3 sequence is 14 residues long. The ends were cut back, 0 bases at V and 5 bases at J, with 10 bases in the middle. Germline values: CDR1 SGHRS, CDR2 YFSETQ. The CDR3 spells CASSLGTLRDTQYF. For the CDR3, the DNA is TGCGCCAGCAGCTTGGGGACATTGAGAGATACGCAGTATTTT.

This sequence joins TRBV18 and TRBJ2-5; D is ambiguous. Trimming shortened V by 4 bases and J by 2 bases, and 11 bases separated the two germline ends. Germline CDR1 is KGHSH and CDR2 is LQKENI. The CDR3 covers 14 residues. CDR3 sequence reads: CASSRTDVQETQYF. The CDR3 DNA follows: TGTGCCAGCTCACGGACCGACGTACAAGAGACCCAGTACTTC.

The CDR3 nucleotides read TGTGCCAGTAGTATTTCGACAACGGGGAGAGAAAAACTGTTTTTT. Its translation: CASSISTTGREKLFF. This chain connects TRBV19 to TRBJ1-4; D gene uncertain. Trimming left V 3 bases short and J 8 bases short, with 16 bases between. Germline V gene data show CDR1 as LNHDA and CDR2 as SQIVND (reference sequence). CDR3 length: 15 amino acids.

The chain employs TRBV5-1 and TRBJ1-1, with D possibly being TRBD1 (6 bases). The CDR3 runs to 15 residues. The germline CDR1 and CDR2 sequences are SGHRS and YFSETQ. V lost 2 bases to trimming and J lost 3 bases, with 14 bases between them. CDR3 region: CASSLSTGGHTEAFF. The DNA for the CDR3 is TGCGCCAGCAGCTTATCTACGGGGGGCCACACTGAAGCTTTCTTT.

This clone has only one observation. The rearrangement links TRBV11-2 to TRBJ2-2, with D uncertain. From germline, CDR1 is SGHAT and CDR2 FQNNGV. V was pared by 3 bases and J by 3 bases, with 17 bases between. CDR3 length: 17 residues. The CDR3 nucleotides read TGTGCCAGCAGCTTTGTAAGAATTGGTTGGGACACCGGGGAGCTGTTTTTT. Amino acids: CASSFVRIGWDTGELFF.